What follows describes a single T cell receptor (beta chain). These data originate in a study of blood T cell repertoires in COVID-19. Looking at the study overall: Italy, Spain and the United States were the sources of the convalescent and acute COVID-19 samples. From T cells, B-cell-depleted T cells, or PBMCs came the material, which was cDNA or gDNA.

This CDR3 region has 15 residues. The germline gives CDR1 MNHNS, CDR2 SASEGT. V lost 6 bases to trimming and J lost 3 bases, with 15 bases between them. Under the authors' procedure: How many nucleated cells were present was estimated from reference gene primer amplification. Sequencing used immunoSEQ multiplex PCR; TCRdb keeps in-frame clones, though not all of them. V and J calls and clone size are those listed in that table; D and trimming were worked out from the DNA. The repertoire holds roughly 60,000 clones, with about nine tenths as singletons. This chain uses TRBV6-1 with TRBJ2-4; the D gene is possibly TRBD1 (6 bases). The sample comprised peripheral blood. This TCR came from a woman of 80 years or more with active COVID-19. The CDR3 DNA follows: TGTGCCAGCAGCAAGACTGGACAGAACAAAAACATTCAGTACTTC. Its translation is CASSKTGQNKNIQYF.